The rows below give T cell receptor beta chains drawn from one sample of a study of CD8 T cells in Susac syndrome. TCRdb fed the immunoSEQ multiplex PCR reads into MiXCR, producing one record per CDR3 protein. This sample carries some 110,000 distinct CDR3 sequences, about 94% of them seen once, and the ten largest clones take around 0.28%. Source material: CD8+ T cells from PBMCs. The receptors here all came from a human donor with Susac syndrome. Each CDR3 is given with its conserved first and last residue. D genes are given only for firm matches. Where a row states a size, it is once, few, many or the class of an expanded clone; other rows omit it.

D: TRBD1
size: -
V: TRBV9
J: TRBJ2-7
DNA: TGTGCCAGCAGCCCCACGGACAGGGGAGAGAGGGAGCAGTACTTC
CDR3: CASSPTDRGEREQYF

D: -
size: -
V: TRBV12-3/TRBV12-4
J: TRBJ1-5
DNA: TGTGCCAGCAGTTTAAGATCCGGGGGTCAGCCCCAGCATTTT
CDR3: CASSLRSGGQPQHF

D: TRBD1
size: -
V: TRBV19
J: TRBJ1-1
DNA: TGTGCCAGTAGTATGGCGCCAGGGGGAGTCACTGAAGCTTTCTTT
CDR3: CASSMAPGGVTEAFF

D: TRBD2
size: -
V: TRBV7-2
J: TRBJ2-2
DNA: TGTGCCAGCAGCTATGGACTAGCGGTTCTGAATTCGAACACCGGGGAGCTGTTTTTT
CDR3: CASSYGLAVLNSNTGELFF

D: TRBD2
size: -
V: TRBV2
J: TRBJ2-5
DNA: TGTGCCAGCAGCGGGACTAGCGGGGGGAATGGGGAGACCCAGTACTTC
CDR3: CASSGTSGGNGETQYF

D: -
size: -
V: TRBV6-5
J: TRBJ2-7
DNA: TGTGCCAGCAGCCTCGGACAGCCCTCCTACGAGCAGTACTTC
CDR3: CASSLGQPSYEQYF

D: -
size: -
V: TRBV14
J: TRBJ1-1
DNA: TGTGCCAGCAGCCAAGCTACAGGCACTGAAGCTTTCTTT
CDR3: CASSQATGTEAFF

D: TRBD2
size: -
V: TRBV3-1
J: TRBJ2-5
DNA: TGTGCCAGCAGCTTAACTAGCGGGGGGTTCCAAGAGACCCAGTACTTC
CDR3: CASSLTSGGFQETQYF

D: -
size: -
V: TRBV5-1
J: TRBJ2-1
DNA: TGCGCCAGCAGCCTAAGCTTGGGGCGCGGCAACATCGATGAGCAGTTCTTC
CDR3: CASSLSLGRGNIDEQFF

D: -
size: -
V: TRBV29-1
J: TRBJ1-2
DNA: TGCAGCGTTGAAGAGGGATTTAACTATGGCTACACCTTC
CDR3: CSVEEGFNYGYTF

D: -
size: -
V: TRBV27
J: TRBJ2-3
DNA: TGTGCCAGCAGTTTAATCCGGGAAGATACGCAGTATTTT
CDR3: CASSLIREDTQYF

D: -
size: -
V: TRBV3-1
J: TRBJ2-5
DNA: TGTGCCAGCAGCCAAGAATGGAAAGAGACCCAGTACTTC
CDR3: CASSQEWKETQYF

D: TRBD1
size: -
V: TRBV9
J: TRBJ2-7
DNA: TGTGCCAGCAGCGCCCGCGGACAGGCAACCTACGAGCAGTACTTC
CDR3: CASSARGQATYEQYF

D: -
size: -
V: TRBV20-1
J: TRBJ2-5
DNA: TGCAGTGCTAGTTCGGCGGAGACCCAGTACTTC
CDR3: CSASSAETQYF

D: -
size: once
V: TRBV4-1
J: TRBJ2-3
DNA: TGCGCCAGCAGCCAAGACACAGATACGCAGTATTTT
CDR3: CASSQDTDTQYF

D: -
size: -
V: TRBV20-1
J: TRBJ2-3
DNA: TGCAGTGCCCGAGCGCTTAGCACAGATACGCAGTATTTT
CDR3: CSARALSTDTQYF